The entry below describes one T cell receptor beta chain. CDR3 length: 17 residues. V was pared by 3 bases and J by 5 bases, with 14 bases of the junction left unmatched. The germline V gene encodes CDR1 SEHNR and CDR2 FQNEAQ (reference sequence). Per the original data handling: Amplification of reference gene primers was used by the study to estimate nucleated cell counts. Measured with immunoSEQ multiplex PCR; TCRdb has only the in-frame clones, and not every one. The D gene and trimming were derived from the DNA, and the V and J assignments and clone size from that table. The table records almost 350,000 clones, 89% of them present only once. This specimen belongs to a study of blood T cell repertoires in COVID-19. Overall study context: Collection of acute and convalescent COVID-19 samples took place in the United States, Italy and Spain. Sources were T cells, B-cell-depleted T cells, or PBMCs; the material itself was cDNA or gDNA.

The rearrangement joins TRBV7-9 to TRBJ1-1; 8 bases agree with TRBD1. The receptor was derived from a woman in her fifties or sixties with COVID-19, enrolled during active disease. Sequencing was performed on peripheral blood. CDR3 region: CASSLGKLGTGRTEAFF. The CDR3 DNA follows: TGTGCCAGCAGCTTGGGGAAACTCGGGACAGGAAGAACTGAAGCTTTCTTT. Drawing the rest from reference TRBV7-9 and TRBJ1-1, the complete variable domain is DTGVSQNPRHKITKRGQNVTFRCDPISEHNRLYWYRQTLGQGPEFLTYFQNEAQLEKSRLLSDRFSAERPKGSFSTLEIQRTEQGDSAMYLCASSLGKLGTGRTEAFFGQGTRLTVV.